The 17 T cell receptor beta chains below all came from one sample that was sequenced in a study of T cell repertoires in cytomegalovirus infection. MiXCR was run by TCRdb on the reads, yielding one entry per CDR3 protein. Counted here are roughly 230,000 distinct CDR3 sequences, 9% to 15% occurring once; the ten biggest clones make up 1.5% to 2%. Sequences were obtained from PBMCs. All receptors come from a human donor in good health (CMV status not recorded). Some clones in this sample may be carry-over from other donors' samples.

The chain uses TRBV7-9 and TRBJ2-7; 8 nucleotides align to TRBD2. The CDR3 has 14 amino acids. Germline V lookup: CDR1 SEHNR, CDR2 FQNEAQ (reference sequence). The V segment lost 5 bases and the J segment 9 bases; nucleotides outside the gene matches: 12. CDR3 region: CASSLPGGAFGQYF. CDR3 sequence (DNA): TGTGCCAGCAGCCTTCCGGGGGGGGCCTTCGGGCAGTACTTC.

This clonotype was counted a single time. The V gene is TRBV5-1, the J gene TRBJ1-1; the D is unclear. The germline gives CDR1 SGHRS, CDR2 YFSETQ. CDR3 length: 14 residues. Trimming shortened V by 1 base and J by 0 bases, and 7 bases separated the two germline ends. The CDR3 here is CASSLRWMNTEAFF. As DNA, the CDR3 is TGCGCCAGCAGCTTGAGGTGGATGAACACTGAAGCTTTCTTT.

The chain recombines TRBV4-2 with TRBJ1-1; D is unresolved. V was pared by 0 bases and J by 0 bases, with 8 bases between. This CDR3 spans 15 amino acids. Per the germline V gene, CDR1 is LGHNA and CDR2 is YNFKEQ. The CDR3 DNA sequence: TGTGCCAGCAGCCAAGAACGGAGTTTGAACACTGAAGCTTTCTTT. Protein sequence: CASSQERSLNTEAFF.

This clonotype was found many times. Here the CDR3 reads CASAPGYSGNTIYF. The CDR3 DNA follows: TGTGCCAGCGCACCAGGCTACTCTGGAAACACCATATATTTT. The genes are TRBV6-1 and TRBJ1-3; D is ambiguous. The CDR3 sequence is 14 residues long. V shed 8 bases and J shed 0 bases, with 11 bases lying between them. The germline CDR1 and CDR2 sequences are MNHNS and SASEGT.

The V gene is TRBV5-6, the J gene TRBJ1-2, with 9 bases identical to TRBD1. Germline CDR1 reads SGHDT; CDR2 reads YYEEEE. CDR3 length: 15 amino acids. With V trimmed by 0 bases and J by 6 bases, 6 bases remained unmatched. The CDR3 loop reads CASSLGDRAPDGYTF. The CDR3 DNA reads as TGTGCCAGCAGCTTGGGGGACAGGGCCCCTGATGGCTACACCTTC.

This clonotype was detected many times. The chain combines TRBV6-5 with TRBJ2-7; D is unresolved. The CDR3 has 15 amino acids. From germline, CDR1 is MNHEY and CDR2 SVGAGI. Trimming pared 7 bases from V and 0 bases from J, leaving 16 bases between. CDR3 in DNA: TGTGCCAGCAAAAAAACGGATCCCGGCTCCTACGAGCAGTACTTC. Protein sequence: CASKKTDPGSYEQYF.

This clonotype was seen ten or more times. The chain employs TRBV7-2 and TRBJ2-2, with D perhaps TRBD1 (8 bases). There are 16 residues in the CDR3. V was trimmed by 5 bases and J by 6 bases, leaving 19 bases between them. The germline V gene has CDR1 SGHTA and CDR2 FQGNSA. CDR3 sequence: CASSPGGQVLAGELFF. The CDR3 DNA reads TGTGCCAGCAGCCCGGGGGGACAGGTTCTAGCCGGGGAGCTGTTTTTT.

Ten or more counts support this clonotype. The V and J genes are TRBV4-3 and TRBJ1-2; 7 bases are shared with TRBD1. CDR3 length equals 15 residues. From germline, CDR1 is LGHNA and CDR2 YSLEER. V gave up 6 bases and J gave up 8 bases; unmatched junction bases: 15. The CDR3 DNA sequence: TGCGCCAGCAGTCCTGCATCGACAGGGCCGGGGGGCTACACCTTC. Amino acid sequence: CASSPASTGPGGYTF.

This clonotype was observed many times. V gene TRBV25-1 combines with J gene TRBJ2-7; either TRBD1 or TRBD2 may supply D (5 bases each). The CDR3 runs to 14 residues. V was shortened by 4 bases and J by 2 bases, with 12 bases between the two germline ends. Per germline, CDR1 MGHDK and CDR2 SYGVNS. CDR3 nucleotide sequence: TGTGCCAGCAGTGCATGGGACCCCCCCTACGAGCAGTACTTC. Its protein is CASSAWDPPYEQYF.

This clonotype was counted ten times or more. The CDR3 here is CASSLRGLAGGHTGELFF. The CDR3 DNA follows: TGTGCCAGCAGCTTAAGAGGGCTAGCGGGAGGACACACCGGGGAGCTGTTTTTT. This chain uses TRBV7-8 with TRBJ2-2; 11 bases match TRBD2. Trimming cost V 2 bases and J 3 bases; bases outside gene matches: 8. The CDR3 has 18 residues. Germline-derived CDR1 and CDR2 are SGHVS and FQNEAQ.

The rearrangement uses TRBV7-2 and TRBJ2-6, with D perhaps matching TRBD2 (5 bases). The CDR3 spans 20 residues. Per the germline V gene, CDR1 is SGHTA and CDR2 is FQGNSA. The V end lost 3 bases, the J end lost 0 bases, and 21 bases lay between the germline ends. The CDR3, as DNA: TGTGCCAGCAGCTTGCTACGGACTCCAGGATTATTCTCTGGGGCCAACGTCCTGACTTTC. Protein product: CASSLLRTPGLFSGANVLTF.

V and J are TRBV9 and TRBJ2-2; TRBD1 is a possible D gene (6 bases). V was pared by 4 bases and J by 3 bases, with 10 bases between. Germline loops: CDR1 SGDLS, CDR2 YYNGEE. The CDR3 spans 14 residues. The CDR3 sequence: CASSTRTDTGELFF. In nucleotides, the CDR3 is TGTGCCAGCAGCACCCGGACAGACACCGGGGAGCTGTTTTTT.

This chain links TRBV28 with TRBJ2-1; 8 bases match TRBD1. This CDR3 has 17 residues. Germline-derived CDR1 and CDR2 are MDHEN and SYDVKM. With 6 bases clipped from V and 4 bases from J, the junction kept 14 bases outside the gene matches. The CDR3 nucleotides are TGTGCCAGCAGCCCGTTATTGAGGACAGGGACATACAATGAGCAGTTCTTC. It yields the protein CASSPLLRTGTYNEQFF.

This clonotype was observed at least ten times. The rearrangement joins TRBV7-6 to TRBJ2-2, with D tentatively TRBD1 (5 bases). This CDR3 contains 17 residues. Germline-derived CDR1 and CDR2 are SGHVS and FNYEAQ. Trimming shortened V by 4 bases and J by 3 bases, and 18 bases separated the two germline ends. As DNA, the CDR3 is TGTGCCAGCAGCTGGGCAGGGCAGGGTTCCTACACCGGGGAGCTGTTTTTT. Residues: CASSWAGQGSYTGELFF. The full variable domain, with the rest looked up from reference TRBV7-6 and TRBJ2-2, is GAGVSQSPRYKVTKRGQDVALRCDPISGHVSLYWYRQALGQGPEFLTYFNYEAQQDKSGLPNDRFSAERPEGSISTLTIQRTEQRDSAMYRCASSWAGQGSYTGELFFGEGSRLTVL.

This clonotype was detected ten times or more. This chain uses TRBV19 with TRBJ2-5; TRBD2 matches 12 bases. Losses at the gene ends were 6 bases for V and 2 bases for J; bases not matched to a gene: 7. CDR3 size: 16 residues. Germline values: CDR1 LNHDA, CDR2 SQIVND (reference sequence). The DNA of the CDR3 is TGTGCCAGTAGAGCCTTGACTAGCGGGAGACAAGAGACCCAGTACTTC. Residues: CASRALTSGRQETQYF.

This clonotype was detected only a few times. The gene calls are TRBV20-1 and TRBJ2-2; the D is unclear. Germline CDR1 is DFQATT and CDR2 is SNEGSKA (reference sequence). Trimming shortened V by 1 base and J by 5 bases, and 8 bases separated the two germline ends. The CDR3 is 13 amino acids. CDR3 sequence (DNA): TGCAGTGCTAGAGCGCGAGGTACCGGGGAGCTGTTTTTT. Translating it yields CSARARGTGELFF.

This chain uses TRBV28 with TRBJ1-4; TRBD1 agrees at 8 bases. Germline V gene lookup returns CDR1 MDHEN and CDR2 SYDVKM. The CDR3 covers 15 residues. The V gene end was trimmed by 4 bases and the J gene end by 3 bases; junction bases not matched to a gene: 4. Here the CDR3 DNA reads TGTGCCAGCAGTTCCGGACAGGGTCCTAATGAAAAACTGTTTTTT. Translating it yields CASSSGQGPNEKLFF.